This T cell receptor (beta chain) comes out of a study of blood T cell repertoires in COVID-19. The sample holds one count of this clone. Looked up from germline, CDR1 is MRHNA and CDR2 is SNTAGT. The junction had 10 bases not matched to a gene; V was cut back by 10 bases and J by 4 bases. The length of the CDR3 is 14 residues. Using immunoSEQ multiplex PCR, the repertoire was profiled, and TCRdb retains in-frame clones only, with some absent. The data contain 240,000 or so clones, around 87% of them singletons. Sequenced sample: peripheral blood. This receptor was taken from a woman between 25 and 40 years old who had recovered from COVID-19. The chain joins TRBV6-4 to TRBJ2-3; 8 bases align to TRBD2. CDR3 protein: CAKKKRGRSDTQYF. The DNA of the CDR3 is TGTGCCAAAAAAAAGCGGGGGAGGTCAGATACGCAGTATTTT.